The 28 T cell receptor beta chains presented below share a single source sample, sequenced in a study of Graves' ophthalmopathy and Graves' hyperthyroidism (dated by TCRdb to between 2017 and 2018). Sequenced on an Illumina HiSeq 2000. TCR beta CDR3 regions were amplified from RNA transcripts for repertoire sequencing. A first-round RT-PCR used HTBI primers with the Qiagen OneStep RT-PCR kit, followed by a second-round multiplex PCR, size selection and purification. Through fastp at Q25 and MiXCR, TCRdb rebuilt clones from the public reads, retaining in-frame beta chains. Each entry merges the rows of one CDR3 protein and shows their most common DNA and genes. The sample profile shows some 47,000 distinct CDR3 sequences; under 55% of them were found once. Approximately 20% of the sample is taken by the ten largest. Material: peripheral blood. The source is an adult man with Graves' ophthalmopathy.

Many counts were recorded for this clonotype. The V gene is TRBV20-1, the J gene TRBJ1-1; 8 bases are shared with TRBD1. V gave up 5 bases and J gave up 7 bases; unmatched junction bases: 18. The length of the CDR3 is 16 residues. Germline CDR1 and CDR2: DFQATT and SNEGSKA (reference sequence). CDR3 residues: CSAQGRTGSPRGEAFF. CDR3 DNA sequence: TGCAGTGCTCAAGGTAGGACAGGGAGCCCCAGGGGTGAAGCTTTCTTT.

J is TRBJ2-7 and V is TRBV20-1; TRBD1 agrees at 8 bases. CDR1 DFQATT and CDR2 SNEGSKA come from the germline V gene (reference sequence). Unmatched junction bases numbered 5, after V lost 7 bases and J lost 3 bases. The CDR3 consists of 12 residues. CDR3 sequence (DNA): TGCAGTGACGGACAGGGACTCTACGAGCAGTACTTC. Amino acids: CSDGQGLYEQYF.

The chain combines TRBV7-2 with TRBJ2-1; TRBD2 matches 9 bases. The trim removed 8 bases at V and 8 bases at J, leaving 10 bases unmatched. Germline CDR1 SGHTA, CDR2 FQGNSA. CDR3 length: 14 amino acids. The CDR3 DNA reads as TGTGCCAGCGCTGACCGGGCTAGCGGGGATGAGCAGTTCTTC. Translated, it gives CASADRASGDEQFF.

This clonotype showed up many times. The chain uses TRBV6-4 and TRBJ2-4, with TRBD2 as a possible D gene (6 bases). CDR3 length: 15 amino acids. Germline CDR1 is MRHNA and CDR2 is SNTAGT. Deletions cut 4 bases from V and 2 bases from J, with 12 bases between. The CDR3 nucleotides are TGTGCCAGCAGTGCCCTCACTAGCACCAAAAACATTCAGTACTTC. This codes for CASSALTSTKNIQYF.

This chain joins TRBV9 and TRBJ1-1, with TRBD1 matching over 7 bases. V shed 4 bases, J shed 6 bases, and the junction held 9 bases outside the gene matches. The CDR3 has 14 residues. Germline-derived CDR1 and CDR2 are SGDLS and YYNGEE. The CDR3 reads CASSTTGVGSEAFF. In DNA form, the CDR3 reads TGTGCCAGCAGCACCACAGGGGTGGGTTCTGAAGCTTTCTTT.

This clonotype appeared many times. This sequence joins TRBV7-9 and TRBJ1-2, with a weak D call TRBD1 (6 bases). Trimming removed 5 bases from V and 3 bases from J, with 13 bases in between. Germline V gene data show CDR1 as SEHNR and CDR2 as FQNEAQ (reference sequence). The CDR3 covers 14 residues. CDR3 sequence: CASSNRVTDYGYTF. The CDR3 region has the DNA TGTGCCAGCAGCAACAGGGTAACGGACTATGGCTACACCTTC.

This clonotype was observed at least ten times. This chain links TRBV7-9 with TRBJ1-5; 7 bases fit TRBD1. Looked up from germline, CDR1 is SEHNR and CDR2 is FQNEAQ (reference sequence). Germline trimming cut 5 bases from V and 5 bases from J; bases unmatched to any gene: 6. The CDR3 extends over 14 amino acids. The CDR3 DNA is TGTGCCAGCAGCCGGACAGGAACCGATCAGCCCCAGCATTTT. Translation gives CASSRTGTDQPQHF.

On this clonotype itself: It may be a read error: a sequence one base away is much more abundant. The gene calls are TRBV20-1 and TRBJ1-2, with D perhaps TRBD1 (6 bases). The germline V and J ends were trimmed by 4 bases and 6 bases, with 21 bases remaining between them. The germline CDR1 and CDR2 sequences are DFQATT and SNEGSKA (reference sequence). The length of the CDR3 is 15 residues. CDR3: CSAKMVQGHYHGYTF. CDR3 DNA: TGCAGTGCTAAAATGGTACAGGGACATTACCATGGCTACACCTTC.

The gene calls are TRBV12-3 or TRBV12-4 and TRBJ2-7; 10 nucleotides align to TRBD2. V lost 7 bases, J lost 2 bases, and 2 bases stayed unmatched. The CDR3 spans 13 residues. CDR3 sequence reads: CASKSGRAYEQYF. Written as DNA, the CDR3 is TGTGCCAGCAAAAGCGGGAGGGCCTACGAGCAGTACTTC.

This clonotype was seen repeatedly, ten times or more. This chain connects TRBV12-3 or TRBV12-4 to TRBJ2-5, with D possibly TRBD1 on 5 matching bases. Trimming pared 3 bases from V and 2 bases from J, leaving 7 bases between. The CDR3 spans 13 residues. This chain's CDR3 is CASSFDSQETQYF. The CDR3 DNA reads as TGTGCCAGCAGTTTCGACAGTCAAGAGACCCAGTACTTC.

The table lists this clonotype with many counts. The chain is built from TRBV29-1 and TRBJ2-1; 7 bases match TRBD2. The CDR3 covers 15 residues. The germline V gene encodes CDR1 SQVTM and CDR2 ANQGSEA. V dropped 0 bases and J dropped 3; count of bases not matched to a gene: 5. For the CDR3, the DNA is TGCAGCGTTGAAGAAAGCGGGAAAATCTACAATGAGCAGTTCTTC. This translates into CSVEESGKIYNEQFF.

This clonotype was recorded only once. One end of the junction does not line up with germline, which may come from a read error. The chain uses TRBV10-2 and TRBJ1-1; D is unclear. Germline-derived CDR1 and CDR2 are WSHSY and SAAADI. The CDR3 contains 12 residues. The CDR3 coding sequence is TGCGCCAGCAGTGAGAGGGCCAGCAAAGCTCTCTTT. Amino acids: CASSERASKALF.

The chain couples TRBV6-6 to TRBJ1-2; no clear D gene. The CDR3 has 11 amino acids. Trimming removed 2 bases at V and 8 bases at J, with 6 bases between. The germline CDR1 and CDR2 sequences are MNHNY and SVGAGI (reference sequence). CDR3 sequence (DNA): TGTGCCAGCAGTTACGTGAGGGGCTACACCTTC. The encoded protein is CASSYVRGYTF.

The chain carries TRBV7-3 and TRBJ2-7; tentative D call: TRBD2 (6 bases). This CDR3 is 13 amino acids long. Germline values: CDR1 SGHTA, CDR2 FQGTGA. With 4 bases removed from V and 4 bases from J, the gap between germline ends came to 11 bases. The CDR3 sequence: CASSSGGKYEQYF. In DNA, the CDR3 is TGTGCCAGCAGCTCCGGGGGAAAATACGAGCAGTACTTC.

This CDR3 is CSVDALRGHGYTF. CDR3 nucleotide sequence: TGCAGCGTTGACGCCCTCCGAGGTCATGGCTACACCTTC. V is TRBV29-1 and J is TRBJ1-2; D remains ambiguous. The CDR3 totals 13 residues. V was pared by 3 bases and J by 6 bases, with 14 bases between. CDR1 is SQVTM and CDR2 is ANQGSEA in the germline V gene. Variable domain in full (rest from reference TRBV29-1 and TRBJ1-2): SAVISQKPSRDICQRGTSLTIQCQVDSQVTMMFWYRQQPGQSLTLIATANQGSEATYESGFVIDKFPISRPNLTFSTLTVSNMSPEDSSIYLCSVDALRGHGYTFGSGTRLTVV.

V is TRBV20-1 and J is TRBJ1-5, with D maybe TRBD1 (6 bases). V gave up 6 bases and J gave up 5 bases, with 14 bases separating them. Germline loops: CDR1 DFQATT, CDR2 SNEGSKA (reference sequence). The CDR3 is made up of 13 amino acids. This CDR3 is CSAVQGGYQPQHF. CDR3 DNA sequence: TGCAGTGCCGTACAGGGCGGCTATCAGCCCCAGCATTTT.

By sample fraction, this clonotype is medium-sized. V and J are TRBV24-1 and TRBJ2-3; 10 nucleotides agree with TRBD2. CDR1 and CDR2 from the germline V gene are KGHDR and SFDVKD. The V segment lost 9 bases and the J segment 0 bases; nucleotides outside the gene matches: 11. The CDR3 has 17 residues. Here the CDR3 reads CATEQGLTSGSTDTQYF. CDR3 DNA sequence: TGTGCCACCGAGCAGGGCTTGACTAGCGGGAGCACAGATACGCAGTATTTT.

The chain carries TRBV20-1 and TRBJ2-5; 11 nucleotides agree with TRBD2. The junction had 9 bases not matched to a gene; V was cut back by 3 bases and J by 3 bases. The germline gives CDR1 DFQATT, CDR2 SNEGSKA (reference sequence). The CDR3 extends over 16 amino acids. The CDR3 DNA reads TGCAGTGCTAGTATTGGACTAGCGGGCGGTAAAGAGACCCAGTACTTC. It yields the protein CSASIGLAGGKETQYF.

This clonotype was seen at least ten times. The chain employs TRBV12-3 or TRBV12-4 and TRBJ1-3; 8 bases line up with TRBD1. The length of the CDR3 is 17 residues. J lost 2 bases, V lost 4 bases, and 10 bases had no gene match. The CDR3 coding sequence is TGTGCCAGCAGTTCACAAAACAGGGGGTCCCCTGGAAACACCATATATTTT. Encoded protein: CASSSQNRGSPGNTIYF.

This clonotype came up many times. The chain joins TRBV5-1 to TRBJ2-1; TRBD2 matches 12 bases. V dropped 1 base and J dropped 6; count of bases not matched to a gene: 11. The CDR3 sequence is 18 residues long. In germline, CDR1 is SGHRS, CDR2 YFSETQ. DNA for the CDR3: TGCGCCAGCAGCTTGAGGACTAGCGGGAAGCATGACGTCAATGAGCAGTTCTTC. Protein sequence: CASSLRTSGKHDVNEQFF. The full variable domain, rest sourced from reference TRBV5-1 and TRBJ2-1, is KAGVTQTPRYLIKTRGQQVTLSCSPISGHRSVSWYQQTPGQGLQFLFEYFSETQRNKGNFPGRFSGRQFSNSRSEMNVSTLELGDSALYLCASSLRTSGKHDVNEQFFGPGTRLTVL.

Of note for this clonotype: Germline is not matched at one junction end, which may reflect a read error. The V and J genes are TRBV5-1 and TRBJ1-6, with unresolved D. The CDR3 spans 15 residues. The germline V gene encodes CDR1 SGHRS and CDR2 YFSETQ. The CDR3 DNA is TGCGCCAGCAGCTTGGACGCAGACTATAATTCACCCCTCCAATTT. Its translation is CASSLDADYNSPLQF.

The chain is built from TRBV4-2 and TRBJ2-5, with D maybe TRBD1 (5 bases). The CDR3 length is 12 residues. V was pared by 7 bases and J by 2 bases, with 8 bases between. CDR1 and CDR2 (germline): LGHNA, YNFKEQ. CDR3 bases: TGTGCCAGCAAAGGGGCTCAAGAGACCCAGTACTTC. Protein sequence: CASKGAQETQYF.

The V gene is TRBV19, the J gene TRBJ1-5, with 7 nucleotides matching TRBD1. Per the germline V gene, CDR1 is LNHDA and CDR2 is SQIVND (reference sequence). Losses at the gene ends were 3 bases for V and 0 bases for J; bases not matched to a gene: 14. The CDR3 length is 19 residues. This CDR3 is CASSIEQGQRIDSNQPQHF. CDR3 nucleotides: TGTGCCAGTAGTATCGAACAGGGACAGAGGATTGATAGCAATCAGCCCCAGCATTTT.

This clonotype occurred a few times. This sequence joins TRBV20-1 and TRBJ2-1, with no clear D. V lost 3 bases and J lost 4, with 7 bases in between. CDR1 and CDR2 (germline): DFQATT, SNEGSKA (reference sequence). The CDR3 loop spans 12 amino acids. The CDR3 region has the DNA TGCAGTGCTAGTAGGCAGTACAATGAGCAGTTCTTC. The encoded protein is CSASRQYNEQFF.

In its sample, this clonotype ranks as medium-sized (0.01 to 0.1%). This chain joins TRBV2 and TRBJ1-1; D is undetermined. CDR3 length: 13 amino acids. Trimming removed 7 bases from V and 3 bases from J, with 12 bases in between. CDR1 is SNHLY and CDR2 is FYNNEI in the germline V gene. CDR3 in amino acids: CASTRLEDTEAFF. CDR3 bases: TGTGCCAGCACACGGTTGGAGGACACTGAAGCTTTCTTT.

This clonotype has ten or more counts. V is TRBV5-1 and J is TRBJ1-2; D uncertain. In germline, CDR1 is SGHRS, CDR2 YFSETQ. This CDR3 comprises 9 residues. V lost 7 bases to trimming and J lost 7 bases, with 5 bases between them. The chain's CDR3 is CASPSGYTF. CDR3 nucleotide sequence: TGCGCCAGCCCCAGTGGCTACACCTTC.

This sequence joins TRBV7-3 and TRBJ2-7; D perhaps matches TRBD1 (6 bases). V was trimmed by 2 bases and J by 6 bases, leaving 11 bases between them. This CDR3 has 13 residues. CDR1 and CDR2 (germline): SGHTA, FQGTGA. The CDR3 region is CASSLLGAGEQYF. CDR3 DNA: TGTGCCAGCAGCTTACTGGGGGCGGGCGAGCAGTACTTC. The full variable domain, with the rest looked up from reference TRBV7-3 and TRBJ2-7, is GAGVSQTPSNKVTEKGKYVELRCDPISGHTALYWYRQSLGQGPEFLIYFQGTGAADDSGLPNDRFFAVRPEGSVSTLKIQRTERGDSAVYLCASSLLGAGEQYFGPGTRLTVT.

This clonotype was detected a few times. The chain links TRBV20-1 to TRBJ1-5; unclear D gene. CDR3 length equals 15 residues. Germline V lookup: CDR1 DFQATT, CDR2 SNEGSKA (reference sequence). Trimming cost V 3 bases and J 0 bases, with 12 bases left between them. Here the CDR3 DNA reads TGCAGTGCTAGCGGGGTCGAAATTAGCAATCAGCCCCAGCATTTT. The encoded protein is CSASGVEISNQPQHF.